This T cell receptor beta chain was obtained from a study of OX40 agonist ivuxolimab in advanced cancers. Looking at the study overall: Males comprised 82.7% of the group, whose mean age was about 62 years (range roughly 23 to 80). Study results and caveats: The work left the antigen specificity of expanded peripheral T cells undetermined. At 0.1-3.0 mg/kg, partial responders had clonal expansion among the lowest observed.

In the case of this clone: Its antigen is currently unknown.

Data came from immunoSEQ multiplex PCR; TCRdb stores just in-frame clones and leaves some out. Among about 80,000 clones listed, about 93% were seen once. CDR1 and CDR2 from the germline V gene are SGHDT and YYEEEE. The trim removed 4 bases at V and 3 bases at J, leaving 11 bases unmatched. The CDR3 extends over 16 amino acids. Blood was sampled at baseline, cycle 4 day 1, and cycle 7 day 1. The chain uses TRBV5-6 and TRBJ2-7; TRBD1 matches at 9 bases. The source material was CD4+ or CD8+ T cells sorted from blood, sampled in a trial of the OX40 agonist ivuxolimab. The source is an adult with an advanced solid tumor such as melanoma, head and neck, liver or kidney cancer. CDR3 nucleotide sequence: TGTGCCAGCAGCCTGGATGGTGGACAGGGGTTCTACGAGCAGTACTTC. This sequence encodes CASSLDGGQGFYEQYF.